Reported below is one T cell receptor (beta chain). Its antigen is unknown. These data belong to a study of OX40 agonist ivuxolimab in advanced cancers. Study-wide context: Ivuxolimab doses were 0.01, 0.1, 0.3, 1.5, 3 or 10 mg/kg every 2 weeks. Therapy given before enrollment (anti-PD-1, anti-PD-L1 or anti-CTLA-4) was allowed, and 40% to 45% had some. Study-level points and caveats: Expanded clones belonging to CD8+ T cells outnumbered, on average, those of CD4+.

Here immunoSEQ multiplex PCR was the method, and the copy in TCRdb shows in-frame clones only, minus some. The sample includes about 68,000 clones, approximately 81% of them seen just once. From germline, CDR1 is SGHAT and CDR2 FQNNGV. The CDR3 has 15 residues. V was shortened by 5 bases and J by 2 bases, with 13 bases between the two germline ends. The sample consisted of CD4+ or CD8+ T cells sorted from blood, taken in a trial of the OX40 agonist ivuxolimab. The chain carries TRBV11-2 and TRBJ2-1; D perhaps matches TRBD1 (5 bases). The sequence came from an adult with an advanced solid tumor such as melanoma, head and neck, liver or kidney cancer. The CDR3 here is CASSLRQYAYNEQFF. The CDR3 coding sequence is TGTGCCAGCAGCCTAAGACAGTACGCCTACAATGAGCAGTTCTTC.